The 8 T cell receptor beta chains below all came from one sample that was sequenced in a study of T cell responses to AZD1222 COVID-19 vaccine. Profiled with immunoSEQ multiplex PCR; TCRdb holds only in-frame clones, not every one. The sample records more than 90,000 clones, more than 70% being singletons. The sequencing here drew on peripheral blood, taken 28 days after the second AZD1222 dose. Source of these receptors: an adult who received the AZD1222 COVID-19 vaccine.

This chain connects TRBV11-2 to TRBJ2-3, with 11 bases that match TRBD2. Germline trimming cut 5 bases from V and 0 bases from J; bases unmatched to any gene: 13. The CDR3 has 19 amino acids. Germline V gene sequence: CDR1 SGHAT, CDR2 FQNNGV. The CDR3 here is CASSGQTSGTFTSTDTQYF. The CDR3 nucleotides are TGTGCCAGCAGCGGACAGACTAGCGGGACCTTTACTAGCACAGATACGCAGTATTTT.

The chain carries TRBV2 and TRBJ2-3; D tentatively fits TRBD1 or TRBD2 (5 bases each). Germline assignment: CDR1 SNHLY and CDR2 FYNNEI. V was shortened by 7 bases and J by 5 bases, with 13 bases between the two germline ends. CDR3 size: 13 residues. The chain's CDR3 is CASIPMGVDTQYF. CDR3 nucleotides: TGTGCCAGCATCCCCATGGGGGTAGATACGCAGTATTTT.

V usage is TRBV2 and J usage is TRBJ1-6; D is uncertain. The CDR3 is 15 residues long. V dropped 1 base and J dropped 8 bases, with 12 bases sitting between them. Germline V gene sequence: CDR1 SNHLY, CDR2 FYNNEI. The CDR3 spells CASSEEARAYSPLHF. CDR3 DNA: TGTGCCAGCAGTGAAGAGGCCCGGGCGTATTCACCCCTCCACTTT.

This clone was picked up one time. The V and J genes are TRBV2 and TRBJ1-1; D gene unclear. This CDR3 has 11 residues. V shed 8 bases and J shed 1 base, with 5 bases lying between them. Looked up from germline, CDR1 is SNHLY and CDR2 is FYNNEI. The DNA for the CDR3 is TGTGCCAGCGCGGCGAACACTGAAGCTTTCTTT. Its protein product is CASAANTEAFF. The full variable domain, rest sourced from reference TRBV2 and TRBJ1-1, is EPEVTQTPSHQVTQMGQEVILRCVPISNHLYFYWYRQILGQKVEFLVSFYNNEISEKSEIFDDQFSVERPDGSNFTLKIRSTKLEDSAMYFCASAANTEAFFGQGTRLTVV.

The CDR3 DNA is TGTGCCAGCAGTTTATCACGGGGACCCACGTATGGCTACACCTTC. This codes for CASSLSRGPTYGYTF. The rearrangement uses TRBV27 and TRBJ1-2; perhaps TRBD1 as D (5 bases). The CDR3 runs to 15 residues. Trimming left V 0 bases short and J 5 bases short, with 13 bases between. Per the germline V gene, CDR1 is MNHEY and CDR2 is SMNVEV (reference sequence).

This sequence joins TRBV20-1 and TRBJ2-4, with D unresolved. Germline CDR1 and CDR2: DFQATT and SNEGSKA (reference sequence). This CDR3 contains 10 residues. V lost 3 bases and J lost 5, with 2 bases in between. This CDR3 is CSASQNIQYF. The DNA of the CDR3 is TGCAGTGCTAGTCAAAACATTCAGTACTTC.

V gene TRBV4-1 combines with J gene TRBJ2-5; TRBD2 agrees at 14 bases. The CDR3 has 19 amino acids. V was pared by 3 bases and J by 2 bases, with 11 bases of the junction left unmatched. Looked up from germline, CDR1 is MGHRA and CDR2 is YSYEKL. The CDR3 loop is CASSQEPGTSGGRQETQYF. The CDR3 DNA is TGCGCCAGCAGCCAGGAGCCCGGGACTAGCGGGGGACGTCAAGAGACCCAGTACTTC.

The rearrangement joins TRBV7-2 to TRBJ1-2; D is ambiguous. CDR1 is SGHTA, CDR2 FQGNSA, per germline. The CDR3 covers 15 residues. Between the trimmed V and J ends, which lost 0 bases and 4 bases, there was a span of 12 bases. The CDR3 is CASSLALGVGYGYTF. The CDR3 nucleotides read TGTGCCAGCAGCTTAGCGCTGGGTGTCGGCTATGGCTACACCTTC.